The rows below give T cell receptor beta chains drawn from one sample of a study of blood T cell repertoires in COVID-19. The assay was immunoSEQ multiplex PCR, and TCRdb's table has in-frame clones only and misses some. The table lists about 300,000 clones, approximately 88% of them singletons. What was sequenced was peripheral blood. The receptors were gathered from a young woman who had recovered from COVID-19. The conserved cysteine and the conserved F or W are not part of the CDR3 here. The size of a clone is reported for some rows only, either as once, few or many, or as a class for expanded clones.

V gene | clone size | CDR3 protein
TRBV6-1 | - | ASSELAGIYNEQF
TRBV3-1/TRBV3-2 | - | ASSQEAVANYGYT
TRBV30 | - | AWSTGRNSPLH
TRBV7-3 | - | ASGSGTAGELF
TRBV28 | - | ASSWGTSLSYNEQF
TRBV5-4 | - | ASSLDLTDTQY
TRBV12-3/TRBV12-4 | - | ASSPHSYGYT
TRBV11-1 | once | ASSLQGSVTEAF
TRBV10-3 | - | AIKQVVGGNTEAF
TRBV30 | - | AWSVIAGRDTQY
TRBV5-6 | - | ASSLIASGGPDTQY
TRBV6-5 | - | ASSLPAVGELF
TRBV5-1 | - | ASSLAARPGGTDTQY
TRBV28 | - | ASSPDSGSMNTEAF
TRBV9 | - | ASSSRHQPGYT
TRBV6-1 | - | ASSGGRTGGNQPQH
TRBV7-2 | - | ASSLAPDSGYEQY
TRBV3-1/TRBV3-2 | - | ASSQDRGSPSQSTDTQY
TRBV11-3 | - | ASSLSPLAGGWGQETQY
TRBV2 | - | ASSDDRAGSTEAF
TRBV10-3 | once | AISDPGQSYNEQF
TRBV5-1 | - | ASSTGTGVADTQY
TRBV5-4 | - | ASSSNTAGTPNIQY
TRBV29-1 | - | SVTTRGSYNEQF
TRBV18 | - | ASSPDGQSYEQY
TRBV29-1 | - | SVEGQKRETQY
TRBV4-1 | once | ASSLGGGYT
TRBV7-2 | few | ASSLGTGTYGYT
TRBV4-1 | - | ASSRTSGGRTDTQY
TRBV6-6 | - | ASSIRTGGPDTQY
TRBV7-2 | - | ATRLAGGNEQF
TRBV9 | - | ASSVVGAMDRGYT
TRBV4-3 | - | ASSQDLRDQPQH
TRBV24-1 | - | ATPLPLH
TRBV15 | - | ATSRESSGAEAF
TRBV5-8 | once | ASSLGATTTGEETQY
TRBV21-1 | - | ASSHRGLGTGELF
TRBV5-5 | once | ASSWGLGQGKNTEAF
TRBV6-5 | - | ASSYWGGVNTEAF
TRBV6-5 | - | ASSYRGSEAF
TRBV3-1/TRBV3-2 | - | ASSQDRHPGGYT
TRBV19 | - | ASNRGGNTEAF
TRBV10-3 | few | AISADRGLDTQY
TRBV5-5 | - | ASSLLKGEDTQY
TRBV4-2 | once | ASSQDLQTVHGYT
TRBV5-1 | few | ASSLAPGNYGYT
TRBV5-5 | - | ASSPEPGSGANVLT
TRBV19 | once | ASANRDRGDEQF